Shown below are 6 T cell receptor beta chains from a single sample sequenced in a study of CD8+CD57+ T cells in acquired aplastic anemia. Researchers used genomic DNA as the template to profile TCR beta VDJ and CDR3. Each CDR3 protein gets one entry after TCRdb re-called the reads with MiXCR. The table records a few hundred thousand distinct CDR3 sequences, 65% to 80% of them present only once. The specimen was sorted CD4+, CD8+, or CD8+CD57+ T cells (not recorded which) from PBMCs. These receptors were collected from a human donor in good health, serving as a control.

This clonotype was seen repeatedly, ten times or more. The chain joins TRBV6-1 to TRBJ1-6, with TRBD1 matching over 8 bases. With 4 bases clipped from V and 0 bases from J, the junction kept 5 bases outside the gene matches. Germline CDR1 is MNHNS and CDR2 is SASEGT. The CDR3 contains 17 residues. The CDR3 here is CASSVTGGVSYNSPLHF. The CDR3 DNA sequence: TGTGCCAGCAGTGTAACAGGGGGTGTCTCCTATAATTCACCCCTCCACTTT.

Note on this clonotype: A much bigger clone sits one base away, suggesting this may be a read error. The chain recombines TRBV2 with TRBJ2-1; no reliable D call. CDR3 length: 13 amino acids. The V gene's germline CDR1 is SNHLY and CDR2 FYNNEI. The DNA for the CDR3 is TGTGCCAGCAGTGAGGCAAACGTCAATGAGCAGCTCTTC. This encodes CASSEANVNEQLF. Full variable domain (missing parts from reference TRBV2 and TRBJ2-1): EPEVTQTPSHQVTQMGQEVILRCVPISNHLYFYWYRQILGQKVEFLVSFYNNEISEKSEIFDDQFSVERPDGSNFTLKIRSTKLEDSAMYFCASSEANVNEQLFGPGTRLTVL.

The table lists this clonotype with many counts. The chain combines TRBV4-2 with TRBJ2-7; a weak D match, TRBD2 (7 bases). Trimming pared 0 bases from V and 3 bases from J, leaving 15 bases between. The CDR3 has 16 residues. The germline CDR1 and CDR2 sequences are LGHNA and YNFKEQ. In DNA, the CDR3 is TGTGCCAGCAGCCAAGATCGTGGAGGGGGGGGCTACGAGCAGTACTTC. This gives the protein CASSQDRGGGGYEQYF.

This clonotype was observed many times. The chain combines TRBV6-5 with TRBJ1-1; no clear D gene. Deletions cut 6 bases from V and 0 bases from J, with 5 bases between. The CDR3 sequence is 12 residues long. Germline V gene lookup returns CDR1 MNHEY and CDR2 SVGAGI. For the CDR3, the DNA is TGTGCCAGCAGGCGAATGAACACTGAAGCTTTCTTT. This codes for CASRRMNTEAFF.

This clonotype was seen repeatedly, ten times or more. This chain uses TRBV7-2 with TRBJ1-5; maybe TRBD1 (5 bases). V dropped 5 bases and J dropped 5 bases, with 13 bases sitting between them. This CDR3 is built from 14 residues. Germline CDR1 and CDR2: SGHTA and FQGNSA. The CDR3, as DNA: TGTGCCAGCAGCGCCCGGGGGGTGGATCAGCCCCAGCATTTT. Translated: CASSARGVDQPQHF.

V and J are TRBV20-1 and TRBJ1-1; D is undetermined. Trimming took off 6 bases at V and 11 bases at J, with 19 bases between the two ends. CDR3 length: 12 residues. Germline CDR1 reads DFQATT; CDR2 reads SNEGSKA (reference sequence). The CDR3 here is CSAHVTSSWAFF. CDR3 DNA sequence: TGCAGTGCCCACGTTACAAGCAGCTGGGCTTTCTTT.